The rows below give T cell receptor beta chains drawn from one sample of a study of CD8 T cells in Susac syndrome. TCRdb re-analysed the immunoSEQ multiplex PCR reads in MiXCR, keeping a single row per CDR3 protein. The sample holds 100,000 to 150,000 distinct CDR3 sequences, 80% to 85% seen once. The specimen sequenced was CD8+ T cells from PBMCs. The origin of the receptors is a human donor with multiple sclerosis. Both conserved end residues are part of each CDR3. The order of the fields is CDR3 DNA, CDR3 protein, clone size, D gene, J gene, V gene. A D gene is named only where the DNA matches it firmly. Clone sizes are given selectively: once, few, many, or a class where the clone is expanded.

TGTGCCAGCAGTTTATCGGCGGCAGGAAACCAGCCCCAGCATTTT CASSLSAAGNQPQHF - - TRBJ1-5 TRBV27
TGTGCCAGCAGCTTAATGGGGAAAAAAAACTACAATGAGCAGTTCTTC CASSLMGKKNYNEQFF - - TRBJ2-1 TRBV7-9
TGTGCCAGCAGCTTAGCGGTCCAAGGGTACACTGAAGCTTTCTTT CASSLAVQGYTEAFF - - TRBJ1-1 TRBV7-9
TGTGCCATCAGTGAGTCGCGTTTTGGGGGGTCGAACACTGAAGCTTTCTTT CAISESRFGGSNTEAFF - - TRBJ1-1 TRBV10-3
TGTGCCAGCAGCCAAGAGGAGGGGTACAATGAGCAGTTCTTC CASSQEEGYNEQFF - - TRBJ2-1 TRBV3-1
TGTGCCAGCAGTAGCGGCAGCCTTGCAGCTAACTATGGCTACACCTTC CASSSGSLAANYGYTF - - TRBJ1-2 TRBV12-3/TRBV12-4
TGCAGTGTTCCTGGGACAGTTACATACGAGCAGTACTTC CSVPGTVTYEQYF - TRBD1 TRBJ2-7 TRBV20-1
TGCGCCAGCAGCCAAGAAGGGGCAGGGGGGACTGAAGCTTTCTTT CASSQEGAGGTEAFF few TRBD1 TRBJ1-1 TRBV4-1
TGTGCCAGTAGTATCGGGAGTATGGGCTACACCTTC CASSIGSMGYTF - - TRBJ1-2 TRBV19
TGTGCCAGCAGTTCCCCGACTAGCGGGAATGACACCGGGGAGCTGTTTTTT CASSSPTSGNDTGELFF - TRBD2 TRBJ2-2 TRBV6-5
TGTGCCAGCAGCACGGGACAGGGGGCGGGTGGCTACACCTTC CASSTGQGAGGYTF - TRBD1 TRBJ1-2 TRBV5-4
TGTGCCAGCAGCTTTGCGTCCCAAGGGAGCAATCAGCCCCAGCATTTT CASSFASQGSNQPQHF - - TRBJ1-5 TRBV7-9
TGTGCCAGCAGTTTCGGCCCCAACTACGAGCAGTACTTC CASSFGPNYEQYF - - TRBJ2-7 TRBV27
TGTGCCAGCAGTCCGTTGGGACAGACCGAAGGGCAGTGCTTC CASSPLGQTEGQCF few TRBD1 TRBJ2-4 TRBV27
TGTGCCAGCAGGCAGTACGCGGTGTACGCGGAAAAACTGTTTTTT CASRQYAVYAEKLFF - - TRBJ1-4 TRBV27
TGTGCCAGCAGTTCCCCACCCCAAGAGACCCAGTACTTC CASSSPPQETQYF - - TRBJ2-5 TRBV27
TGTGCCAGCAGTTTACTAACAGGGACCCAAGAGACCCAGTACTTC CASSLLTGTQETQYF - - TRBJ2-5 TRBV28
TGTGCCAGCCATGAGACAGGCTTGAACACTGAAGCTTTCTTT CASHETGLNTEAFF - - TRBJ1-1 TRBV2
TGTGCCAGCAGTTTTCTAGGCGGGGGCGACGGCTACACCTTC CASSFLGGGDGYTF - - TRBJ1-2 TRBV27
TGTGCCAGCAAGGGGATTATGTCTGGGGCCAACGTCCTGACTTTC CASKGIMSGANVLTF - - TRBJ2-6 TRBV2
TGTGCCAGCAGCCAAGACGCTACAGGGTTCTACGAGCAGTACTTC CASSQDATGFYEQYF - - TRBJ2-7 TRBV3-1
TGTGCCAGCAGACTAGTGGGCGGGGTGGGCTACAATGAGCAGTTCTTC CASRLVGGVGYNEQFF once - TRBJ2-1 TRBV28
TGTGCCATCAGTGAGTCTGGCCATGAGCAGTTCTTC CAISESGHEQFF - - TRBJ2-1 TRBV10-3
TGTGCCAGCAGCTTAGGGATGGGGAACACTGAAGCTTTCTTT CASSLGMGNTEAFF - - TRBJ1-1 TRBV11-1
TGTGCCAGCAGCTTAACGACTCAGGGGACTTACAATGAGCAGTTCTTC CASSLTTQGTYNEQFF - - TRBJ2-1 TRBV9
TGTGCCAGCAGCCCATCGTTGGACAGATCGGACGAGCAGTACTTC CASSPSLDRSDEQYF few - TRBJ2-7 TRBV13
TGTGCCAGCAGTGAAGTCCTCCCCAAGCGGGGGAGGTATGAGCAGTTCTTC CASSEVLPKRGRYEQFF - TRBD2 TRBJ2-1 TRBV2
TGTGCCTGGAGTGTGGAGGGTTCCCAAGAGACCCAGTACTTC CAWSVEGSQETQYF - - TRBJ2-5 TRBV30
TGTGCCAGCAAACAGGATAGCTCCTACGAGCAGTACTTC CASKQDSSYEQYF - - TRBJ2-7 TRBV2
TGCGCCAGCAGCTTAAACCGGGAGATGTCCGGGGAGCTGTTTTTT CASSLNREMSGELFF - - TRBJ2-2 TRBV5-1
TGCAGCGTTCCGACTGGGAATGAGCAGTTCTTC CSVPTGNEQFF - - TRBJ2-1 TRBV29-1
TGTGCCAGCAGCACGTCCGGGACGGCGGGCTCCTACGAGCAGTACTTC CASSTSGTAGSYEQYF few - TRBJ2-7 TRBV5-4
TGTGCCAGCAGTCCGCAGGGAATCTATGGCTACACCTTC CASSPQGIYGYTF - - TRBJ1-2 TRBV12-3/TRBV12-4
TGTGCCAGCAGCTATAGCGGGGGGGCGAACAATGAGCAGTTCTTC CASSYSGGANNEQFF - TRBD2 TRBJ2-1 TRBV11-2
TGTGCCAGCAGTACCGGTGATACGCAGTATTTT CASSTGDTQYF - - TRBJ2-3 TRBV12-3/TRBV12-4